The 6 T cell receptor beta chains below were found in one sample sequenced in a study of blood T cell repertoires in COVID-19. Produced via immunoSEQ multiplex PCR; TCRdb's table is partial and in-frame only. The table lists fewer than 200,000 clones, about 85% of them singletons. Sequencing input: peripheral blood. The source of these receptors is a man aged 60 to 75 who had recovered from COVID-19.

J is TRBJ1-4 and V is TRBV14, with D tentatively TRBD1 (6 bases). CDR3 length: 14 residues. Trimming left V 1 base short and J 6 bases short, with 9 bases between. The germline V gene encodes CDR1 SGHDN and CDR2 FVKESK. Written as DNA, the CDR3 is TGTGCCAGCAGCCAAGCTCAGGGGCATGAAAAACTGTTTTTT. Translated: CASSQAQGHEKLFF.

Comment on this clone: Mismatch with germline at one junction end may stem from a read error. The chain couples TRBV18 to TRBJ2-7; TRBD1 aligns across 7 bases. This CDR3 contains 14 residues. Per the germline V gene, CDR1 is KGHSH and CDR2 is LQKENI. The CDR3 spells CASSPRQGGYEQYF. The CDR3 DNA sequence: TGTGCCAGCTCCCCACGACAGGGCGGCTACGAGCAGTACTTC.

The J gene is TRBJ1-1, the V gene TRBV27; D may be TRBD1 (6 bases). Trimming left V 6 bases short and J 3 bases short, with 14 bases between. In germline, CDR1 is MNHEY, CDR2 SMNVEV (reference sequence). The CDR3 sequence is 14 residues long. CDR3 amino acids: CASRQTGQYTEAFF. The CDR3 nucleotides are TGTGCCAGCAGACAAACAGGACAGTACACTGAAGCTTTCTTT.

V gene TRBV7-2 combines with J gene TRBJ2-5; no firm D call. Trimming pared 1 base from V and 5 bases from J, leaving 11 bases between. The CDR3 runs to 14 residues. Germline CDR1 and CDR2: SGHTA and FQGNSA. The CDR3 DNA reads TGTGCCAGCAGCTTAGTGGTCGGTCCGGAGACCCAGTACTTC. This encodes CASSLVVGPETQYF. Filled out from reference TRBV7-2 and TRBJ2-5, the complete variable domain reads GAGVSQSPSNKVTEKGKDVELRCDPISGHTALYWYRQSLGQGLEFLIYFQGNSAPDKSGLPSDRFSAERTGGSVSTLTIQRTQQEDSAVYLCASSLVVGPETQYFGPGTRLLVL.

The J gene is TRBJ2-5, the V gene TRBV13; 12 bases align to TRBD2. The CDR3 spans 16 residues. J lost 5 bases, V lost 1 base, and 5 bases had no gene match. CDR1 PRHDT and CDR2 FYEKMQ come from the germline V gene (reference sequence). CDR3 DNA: TGTGCCAGCAGCTTAGACGGGACTAGCGGGTTGGAGACCCAGTACTTC. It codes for CASSLDGTSGLETQYF.

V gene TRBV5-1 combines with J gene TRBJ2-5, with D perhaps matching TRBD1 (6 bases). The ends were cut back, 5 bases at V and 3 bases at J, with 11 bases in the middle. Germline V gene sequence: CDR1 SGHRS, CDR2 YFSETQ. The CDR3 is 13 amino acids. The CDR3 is CASRDSGEETQYF. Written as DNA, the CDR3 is TGCGCCAGCAGGGACAGTGGGGAAGAGACCCAGTACTTC.